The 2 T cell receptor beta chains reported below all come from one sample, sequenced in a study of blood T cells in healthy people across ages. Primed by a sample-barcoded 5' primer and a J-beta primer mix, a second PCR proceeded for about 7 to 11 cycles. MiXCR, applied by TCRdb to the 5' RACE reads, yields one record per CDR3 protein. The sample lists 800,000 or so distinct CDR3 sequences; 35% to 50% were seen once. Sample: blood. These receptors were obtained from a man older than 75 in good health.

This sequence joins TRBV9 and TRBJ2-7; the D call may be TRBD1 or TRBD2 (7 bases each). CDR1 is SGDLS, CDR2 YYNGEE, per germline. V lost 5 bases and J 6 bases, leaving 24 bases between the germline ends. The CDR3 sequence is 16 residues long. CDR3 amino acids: CASSQGDGGRSLEQYF. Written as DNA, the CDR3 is TGTGCCAGCAGTCAGGGGGATGGCGGGAGATCGCTCGAGCAGTACTTC.

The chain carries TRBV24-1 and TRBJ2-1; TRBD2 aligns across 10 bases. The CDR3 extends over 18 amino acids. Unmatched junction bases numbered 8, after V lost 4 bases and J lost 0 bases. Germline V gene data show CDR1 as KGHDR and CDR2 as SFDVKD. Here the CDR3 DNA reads TGTGCCACCAGTGAACAAGGACTAGCGGCTAGCTCCTACAATGAGCAGTTCTTC. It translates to CATSEQGLAASSYNEQFF.